Listed below are T cell receptor beta chains from one sample, sequenced in a study of Tregs in tolerant kidney transplant recipients. Clones were sequenced by immunoSEQ multiplex PCR, and TCRdb holds only the in-frame ones, with some missing. Here the sample spans roughly 64,000 clones, about 89% being singletons. This material consisted of CD4+ T cells from blood (PBMCs), taken 6 months after the transplant. These receptors were collected from a human patient who received a combined kidney and bone marrow transplant. T cells may partly derive from the graft donor. CDR3s include the opening cysteine and the closing phenylalanine or tryptophan. A D gene is named only where the DNA matches it firmly. The size of a clone is reported for some rows only, either as once, few or many, or as a class for expanded clones.

D gene	V gene	J gene	clone size	CDR3 DNA	CDR3 protein
TRBD2	TRBV5-1	TRBJ2-3	.	TGCGCCAGCAGCTTGGGAGCGGGACTAGCGGGGGGGCTTGCAGATACGCAGTATTTT	CASSLGAGLAGGLADTQYF
TRBD2	TRBV15	TRBJ2-7	.	TGTGCCACCAGCAGACTAGCGGGAGTCTACGAGCAGTACTTC	CATSRLAGVYEQYF
.	TRBV5-1	TRBJ2-1	.	TGCGCCAGCAGCTCACCGTCGAAGCCCGGTGAGCAGTTCTTC	CASSSPSKPGEQFF
TRBD1	TRBV27	TRBJ2-3	.	TGTGCCAGCAGCCCGGGACAGGTCGTCCGAGGTACGCAGTATTTT	CASSPGQVVRGTQYF
.	TRBV7-7	TRBJ1-2	.	TGTGCCAGCAGCTTCAATACCTATAGTCAAATCTATGGCTACACCTTC	CASSFNTYSQIYGYTF
.	TRBV28	TRBJ1-2	.	TGTGCCAGCCCCTCGGGTGTGTGCTACACCTTC	CASPSGVCYTF
TRBD2	TRBV30	TRBJ2-7	.	TGTGCCTGGAGTGTACGGGGGGGGAGCGAGCAGTACTTC	CAWSVRGGSEQYF
.	TRBV6-6	TRBJ2-7	.	TGTGCCAGCAGTTACGGGACATCAGCCTACGAGCAGTACTTC	CASSYGTSAYEQYF
.	TRBV5-1	TRBJ2-7	once	TGCGCCAGCAGCTTATACCCCCGGGGTTCCTACGAGCAGTACTTC	CASSLYPRGSYEQYF
.	TRBV5-4	TRBJ2-7	.	TGTGCCAGCAGCTCCTACCGGGACAACTACGAGCAGTACTTC	CASSSYRDNYEQYF
TRBD1	TRBV23-1	TRBJ1-5	.	TGCGCCAGCAGTCCTTACTCGGGACAGATACCCAATCAGCCCCAGCATTTT	CASSPYSGQIPNQPQHF
.	TRBV21-1	TRBJ1-1	.	TGTGCCAGCAGCAAAGTATCGGGGGTCGGAGCTTTCTTT	CASSKVSGVGAFF
TRBD2	TRBV4-3	TRBJ2-2	.	TGCGCCAGCAGCCAAGGCCTGGCGGGAGGTCTGACCGGGGAGCTGTTTTTT	CASSQGLAGGLTGELFF
TRBD1	TRBV7-2	TRBJ1-5	.	TGTGCCAGCAGCACAGGACAGGGATATCAGCCCCAGCATTTT	CASSTGQGYQPQHF
.	TRBV27	TRBJ2-7	.	TGTGCCAGCAGTTTCTTGGGCCCAGGAGAGCAGTACTTC	CASSFLGPGEQYF
TRBD2	TRBV5-4	TRBJ2-1	.	TGTGCCAGCGGCCCTTCAATTGGAGCGGGGGGATTGAATGAGCAGTTCTTC	CASGPSIGAGGLNEQFF
.	TRBV19	TRBJ2-7	once	TGTGCCACAGCAGACAGGTACGAGCAGTACTTC	CATADRYEQYF
.	TRBV4-1	TRBJ2-5	once	TGCGCCAGCAGCCAAGAAGTGGGAGCCGGGCAGGAAGAGACCCAGTACTTC	CASSQEVGAGQEETQYF
.	TRBV5-1	TRBJ1-3	.	TGCGCCAGCAGCCTCCCGGCTGGAAACACCATATATTTT	CASSLPAGNTIYF
.	TRBV7-2	TRBJ2-7	.	TGTGCCAGCAGCTTAGGAGTTGTTGACTACGAGCAGTACTTC	CASSLGVVDYEQYF
TRBD2	TRBV9	TRBJ2-7	.	TGTGCCAGCAGCGTTGACGTGCCCGGGAGGGGGAGCTCCTACGAGCAGTACTTC	CASSVDVPGRGSSYEQYF
TRBD2	TRBV6-5	TRBJ2-1	.	TGTGCCAGCAGTAGCGGGGACTCCTACAATGAGCAGTTCTTC	CASSSGDSYNEQFF
.	TRBV27	TRBJ2-1	.	TGTGCCAGCAAAGTTCCAGGTTTTGTCAGTGAGCAGTTCTTC	CASKVPGFVSEQFF
.	TRBV5-6	TRBJ1-2	.	TGTGCCAGCAGCCCAATAGGACAGCAATATAACTATGGCTACACCTTC	CASSPIGQQYNYGYTF
TRBD1	TRBV18	TRBJ2-4	.	TGTGCCAGCTCACCACGGGACAGGCTAGCCAAAAACATTCAGTACTTC	CASSPRDRLAKNIQYF
.	TRBV23-1	TRBJ1-4	.	TGCGCCAGCAGCGACACACCAACTAATGAAAAACTGTTTTTT	CASSDTPTNEKLFF
.	TRBV4-3	TRBJ1-1	.	TGCGCCAGCAGCCGAGGGGGTGGCCTATCCCTGAACACTGAAGCTTTCTTT	CASSRGGGLSLNTEAFF
.	TRBV18	TRBJ2-1	.	TGTGCCAGCTCTGCGGGACTCCCCTCCTACAATGAGCAGTTCTTC	CASSAGLPSYNEQFF
.	TRBV13	TRBJ2-2	.	TGTGCCAGCAGCTTAGGTTGGGCTCGCGGGATCTGGAACACCGGGGAGCTGTTTTTT	CASSLGWARGIWNTGELFF
.	TRBV20-1	TRBJ2-7	.	TGCAGTTTCATTGGAGTCAACGAGCAGTACTTC	CSFIGVNEQYF